This T cell receptor beta chain was identified during a study of T-cell memory formation after mild COVID-19 (dated by TCRdb to 2020 to 2023). Regarding the study in general: Most TCR sequence clusters were specific to one of the two donors. In a couple of donors, T-cell clones that expanded and contracted after mild COVID-19 were tracked by sequencing TCRalpha and TCRbeta repertoires over time. The cohort comprised two young, previously healthy adult volunteers, one female and one male. What the work shows at the level of the full study, not this receptor alone: Some responding clones were detected in pre-infection memory, suggesting pre-existing cross-reactive memory T cells joined the SARS-CoV-2 response. Balanced CD4/CD8 phenotypes were observed for clones contracting from day 15 to 85, whereas a bias towards CD4+ was observed for a second wave of clones expanding from day 15 to 37. Only a couple of mild cases were covered in the study, and larger cohorts including severe cases with pre-infection samples were considered necessary. Contracting CD4+ clones appeared mostly in the CM and EM memory subsets, whereas CD8+ clones were enriched in EMRA. SARS-CoV-2 specificity of the second-wave clones peaking on day 37 was not confirmed.

Comments on this clonotype: There is no known antigen for this receptor. Within one base of it there is no much larger clone, and no base qualities were kept.

V loses 0 bases, J loses 2 bases, and the germline ends lie 13 bases apart. Taken from cysteine to phenylalanine, the CDR3 has 15 residues. Only the CDR3 region is kept as DNA, spanning 45 bases read in frame from base 1. From the germline V gene (reference sequence), CDR1 is DFQATT and CDR2 is SNEGSKA. Reads for this sample came from an Illumina NovaSeq 6000. cDNA libraries for TCRalpha and TCRbeta were prepared by 5'RACE using constant-segment primers, with sample barcodes and unique molecular identifiers added. RNA was extracted from every sample with Trizol reagent. The libraries were amplified in two PCR steps, and the second step added a second sample barcode and Illumina TruSeq adapters. Libraries were sequenced on an Illumina NovaSeq with 2 x 150 bp paired-end reads. For the original study's pipeline: Demultiplexing of reads and collapsing into UMI-guided consensus sequences were performed with migec v1.2.7. Using mixcr v2.1.11, UMI consensuses were aligned to TRA and TRB V and J templates and then assembled into clonotypes. A clonotype was counted as expanded or contracted only if both edgeR and NoisET called the change significant, with noise models trained on biological replicates. For edgeR calls, the thresholds were a false discovery rate-adjusted p below 0.01 and a log2 fold-change of 1. As an exploratory analysis of dynamics, max-normalized trajectories of the 1000 most abundant clonotypes were examined with PCA combined with hierarchical clustering. The CD4 or CD8 phenotype of responding clones was assigned using the separately sequenced CD4+ and CD8+ repertoires. TCRdb's own reprocessing of the public reads used fastp at Q25 and MiXCR and kept productive beta chains. For every CDR3 protein sequence, its rows merge into one entry that carries the most common genes and DNA. In this record, the V and J calls reflect TCRdb's handling and not the investigators' own analysis. This sample lists more than 150,000 distinct CDR3 sequences; approximately 18% were detected once. The ten largest clones capture roughly 4% of the sample.

Ficoll-Paque density gradient centrifugation was the method used to isolate PBMCs. This receptor chain uses TRBV20-1 and TRBJ1-1, and perhaps TRBD1 as D gene, on 6 matching bases. Sequencing was performed on PBMCs or a T cell subset sorted from them (not recorded which). The source is a man in his late teens or twenties who had mild COVID-19 (a few samples of this study predate the infection). The sample titles of this study are shuffled in the database, so cell type and time point are left out; the donor was told from shared clones. DNA sequence: TGCAGTGCTAGAGATTGGGGGGGCCCCAACACTGAAGCTTTCTTT. This gives the protein CSARDWGGPNTEAFF.